Each of the 24 T cell receptor beta chains below was sequenced from the same sample in a study of spatial heterogeneity in lung cancer. No antigens are known for them. Study-wide results and caveats: Mutation counts in tumors were tracked by counts of expanded intratumoral alpha and beta TCRs.

One entry per CDR3 protein results from TCRdb running MiXCR on the 5' RACE reads. The data contain 2,500 to 3,500 distinct CDR3 sequences, 10% to 12% of them singletons. Time point described: sample taken at primary tumor resection. The sample was lung tumor tissue, taken at surgery. These TCRs come from a female donor with early-stage non-small cell lung cancer.

This clonotype ranks as large (0.1 to 1%). The chain employs TRBV28 and TRBJ2-7; possible D gene TRBD1, 6 bases. The CDR3 sequence is 14 residues long. The ends were cut back, 3 bases at V and 6 bases at J, with 15 bases in the middle. The germline gives CDR1 MDHEN, CDR2 SYDVKM. The CDR3 loop is CASSLGRGSREQYF. For the CDR3, the DNA is TGTGCCAGCAGTTTGGGCAGGGGATCGCGCGAGCAGTACTTC.

The chain joins TRBV9 to TRBJ2-7; D gene unclear. Germline V gene lookup returns CDR1 SGDLS and CDR2 YYNGEE. The CDR3 runs to 12 residues. V lost 3 bases to trimming and J lost 7 bases, with 11 bases between them. DNA of the CDR3: TGTGCCAGCAGCGGTCCCACTCGTGAGCAGTACTTC. It specifies CASSGPTREQYF.

This clonotype is classed as medium-sized. The junction and the germline gene differ at one end; a read error may be behind it. The chain uses TRBV12-3 or TRBV12-4 and TRBJ2-6; a weak D match, TRBD1 (6 bases). The CDR3 is made up of 18 amino acids. CDR3 residues: CASSLAAGVFSRANVLTF. In nucleotides, the CDR3 is TGTGCCAGCAGTTTAGCGGCAGGGGTCTTCTCTCGGGCCAACGTCCTGACTTTC.

There are many counts of this clonotype. DNA of the CDR3: TGCAGTGCCAGTCCACGACAGCGCTACGAGCAGTACTTC. Its protein product is CSASPRQRYEQYF. V usage is TRBV20-1 and J usage is TRBJ2-7; D might be TRBD1 (5 bases). The CDR3 sequence is 13 residues long. Germline values: CDR1 DFQATT, CDR2 SNEGSKA (reference sequence). Trimming pared 6 bases from V and 3 bases from J, leaving 15 bases between.

This clonotype was seen more than once but under ten times. The chain recombines TRBV24-1 with TRBJ1-1, with 11 bases matching TRBD1. CDR1 is KGHDR, CDR2 SFDVKD, per germline. Losses at the gene ends were 7 bases for V and 1 base for J; bases not matched to a gene: 4. This CDR3 has 15 residues. This CDR3 reads CATSGQGAQNTEAFF. The CDR3, as DNA: TGTGCCACCAGCGGACAGGGGGCCCAGAACACTGAAGCTTTCTTT.

V usage is TRBV7-8 and J usage is TRBJ2-1, with TRBD2 identical over 11 bases. Germline values: CDR1 SGHVS, CDR2 FQNEAQ. The CDR3 has 15 residues. With V trimmed by 3 bases and J by 7 bases, 5 bases remained unmatched. The CDR3 DNA sequence: TGTGCCAGCAGCTTTAGCGGGGGGGCCGCAAATGAGCAGTTCTTC. This gives the protein CASSFSGGAANEQFF.

Judged by abundance, this clonotype is medium-sized. V is TRBV12-3 or TRBV12-4 and J is TRBJ2-3, with D uncertain. V was clipped by 5 bases and J by 2 bases, with 11 bases between them. The CDR3 covers 14 residues. The CDR3 is CASSRQYLTDTQYF. The DNA for the CDR3 is TGTGCCAGCAGTCGGCAGTACCTCACAGATACGCAGTATTTT.

In this sample, this clonotype is medium-sized. The chain carries TRBV20-1 and TRBJ2-3, with TRBD2 identical over 7 bases. This CDR3 spans 16 amino acids. J lost 2 bases, V lost 6 bases, and 14 bases had no gene match. Germline V gives CDR1 DFQATT, CDR2 SNEGSKA (reference sequence). This CDR3 is CSAQGASGSNTDTQYF. The CDR3 coding sequence is TGCAGTGCCCAAGGCGCTAGCGGTTCCAACACAGATACGCAGTATTTT.

By frequency in the sample, this clonotype is medium-sized. The gene calls are TRBV5-1 and TRBJ1-1, with D possibly TRBD1 on 6 matching bases. Trimming cost V 4 bases and J 1 base, with 11 bases left between them. The CDR3 totals 14 residues. The germline V gene has CDR1 SGHRS and CDR2 YFSETQ. In DNA form, the CDR3 reads TGCGCCAGCAGCCCGGACAGTCAGAACACTGAAGCTTTCTTT. Residues: CASSPDSQNTEAFF.

About this clonotype itself: Being one base from a much bigger clone, this may be a read error. The gene calls are TRBV7-2 and TRBJ2-3; tentative D call: TRBD1 (5 bases). The CDR3 loop spans 14 amino acids. Germline CDR1 is SGHTA and CDR2 is FQGNSA. The CDR3 here is CASSWVRGTGTQYF. The CDR3 region has the DNA TGTGCCAGCAGCTGGGTCCGAGGCACAGGTACGCAGTATTTT.

In this sample, this clonotype is medium-sized. V gene TRBV27 combines with J gene TRBJ2-6, with D maybe TRBD1 (6 bases). Germline V gives CDR1 MNHEY, CDR2 SMNVEV (reference sequence). The V gene lost 6 bases and the J gene lost 0 bases, with 15 bases spanning the gap. CDR3 length: 17 residues. The CDR3: CASREEGVYSGANVLTF. The CDR3 DNA reads as TGTGCCAGCAGGGAAGAGGGGGTTTACTCTGGGGCCAACGTCCTGACTTTC.

The rearrangement links TRBV5-4 to TRBJ1-2; TRBD1 matches at 9 bases. Trimming at V came to 2 bases and at J to 6 bases, leaving 8 bases not matched to a gene. Germline values: CDR1 SGHNT, CDR2 YYREEE (reference sequence). The CDR3 sequence is 15 residues long. CDR3 bases: TGTGCCAGCAGCTTTGGGGCTACAGGGGGCCATGGCTACACCTTC. Its translation is CASSFGATGGHGYTF.

This clonotype is a singleton in its sample. J is TRBJ1-4 and V is TRBV5-1; a possible D gene is TRBD1 (5 bases). V was clipped by 1 base and J by 7 bases, with 14 bases between them. The CDR3 sequence is 15 residues long. Germline CDR1 SGHRS, CDR2 YFSETQ. Written as DNA, the CDR3 is TGCGCCAGCAGCTTGATAGGGGCAGAGACTGAAAAACTGTTTTTT. Translation gives CASSLIGAETEKLFF.

Many counts were recorded for this clonotype. The chain recombines TRBV7-3 with TRBJ2-6; D possibly corresponds to TRBD2 (6 bases). The CDR3 totals 15 residues. Trimming removed 4 bases at V and 0 bases at J, with 7 bases between. The V gene's germline CDR1 is SGHTA and CDR2 FQGTGA. CDR3 in DNA: TGTGCCAGCAGCTCGGACTACTCTGGGGCCAACGTCCTGACTTTC. It codes for CASSSDYSGANVLTF.

This clonotype is medium-sized. The V and J genes are TRBV30 and TRBJ2-5; either TRBD1 or TRBD2 may supply D (5 bases each). The CDR3 consists of 17 residues. Per the germline V gene, CDR1 is GTSNPN and CDR2 is SVGIG (reference sequence). The ends were cut back, 0 bases at V and 4 bases at J, with 21 bases in the middle. The CDR3: CAWSVTKILGAIETQYF. DNA for the CDR3: TGTGCCTGGAGTGTTACGAAGATTCTCGGGGCCATAGAGACCCAGTACTTC.

Ten or more counts support this clonotype. The chain is built from TRBV10-3 and TRBJ1-4; D remains unclear. The germline V gene encodes CDR1 ENHRY and CDR2 SYGVKD. Between the trimmed V and J ends, which lost 0 bases and 2 bases, there was a span of 7 bases. This CDR3 is built from 15 residues. CDR3 nucleotides: TGTGCCATCAGTGAGTCGGGCTTGACTAATGAAAAACTGTTTTTT. Translated, it gives CAISESGLTNEKLFF.

This clonotype is labeled medium-sized. The gene calls are TRBV11-2 and TRBJ2-1; D is uncertain. Trimming took off 5 bases at V and 8 bases at J, with 10 bases between the two ends. Germline V lookup: CDR1 SGHAT, CDR2 FQNNGV. The CDR3 is made up of 12 amino acids. Here the CDR3 DNA reads TGTGCCAGCAGCACGAGATTGCATGAGCAGTTCTTC. Its protein is CASSTRLHEQFF.

The chain uses TRBV18 and TRBJ1-1, with D hard to call. With 0 bases removed from V and 0 bases from J, the gap between germline ends came to 5 bases. This CDR3 is built from 14 residues. CDR1 and CDR2 from the germline V gene are KGHSH and LQKENI. In DNA form, the CDR3 reads TGTGCCAGCTCACCACCAGGGCTGAACACTGAAGCTTTCTTT. Translating it yields CASSPPGLNTEAFF.

At least ten counts were recorded for this clonotype. The rearrangement uses TRBV10-3 and TRBJ1-1; 11 positions agree with TRBD1. The V and J ends lost 0 bases and 4 bases, in that order; junction bases with no gene match: 1. The CDR3 is made up of 15 amino acids. Germline-derived CDR1 and CDR2 are ENHRY and SYGVKD. CDR3 DNA sequence: TGTGCCATCAGTGAGTCCGGGACAGGGGGCACTGAAGCTTTCTTT. Its protein is CAISESGTGGTEAFF.

This clonotype is medium-sized in the sample. The rearrangement links TRBV20-1 to TRBJ1-2; D call uncertain. Germline V gene data show CDR1 as DFQATT and CDR2 as SNEGSKA (reference sequence). V lost 4 bases and J 2 bases, leaving 14 bases between the germline ends. The CDR3 extends over 14 amino acids. Here the CDR3 reads CSAKADQANYGYTF. In nucleotides, the CDR3 is TGCAGTGCTAAAGCTGATCAAGCAAACTATGGCTACACCTTC.

By frequency in the sample, this clonotype is medium-sized. The V and J genes are TRBV18 and TRBJ1-1; a weak D match, TRBD1 (5 bases). The CDR3 is 16 residues long. The V end lost 3 bases, the J end lost 1 base, and 15 bases lay between the germline ends. Germline assignment: CDR1 KGHSH and CDR2 LQKENI. The CDR3 coding sequence is TGTGCCAGCTCACCCCGGCGGGACGGGGCGAACACTGAAGCTTTCTTT. It yields the protein CASSPRRDGANTEAFF.

This sequence joins TRBV11-2 and TRBJ1-5, with 9 bases that match TRBD1. The CDR3 sequence is 15 residues long. V lost 5 bases to trimming and J lost 1 base; unmatched junction nucleotides: 3. CDR1 SGHAT and CDR2 FQNNGV come from the germline V gene. The CDR3 spells CASSLTGGSNQPQHF. For the CDR3, the DNA is TGTGCCAGCAGCCTAACAGGGGGCAGCAATCAGCCCCAGCATTTT.

This clonotype is medium-sized by share. Relative to the germline gene, one junction end is altered; a read error may explain this. This chain joins TRBV7-2 and TRBJ2-2; TRBD1 matches 9 bases. This CDR3 comprises 15 residues. From germline, CDR1 is SGHTA and CDR2 FQGNSA. The CDR3 loop reads CASGFWDRVTGELFF. For the CDR3, the DNA is TGTGCCAGCGGCTTTTGGGACAGGGTCACCGGGGAGCTGTTTTTT.

This clonotype is judged medium-sized. The chain combines TRBV6-5 with TRBJ2-6, with 9 bases fitting TRBD1. This CDR3 is 16 amino acids long. V dropped 2 bases and J dropped 2; count of bases not matched to a gene: 1. CDR1 and CDR2 (germline): MNHEY, SVGAGI. The CDR3 DNA follows: TGTGCCAGCAGTTACCGGACAGGGGCTGGGGCCAACGTCCTGACTTTC. Protein: CASSYRTGAGANVLTF.